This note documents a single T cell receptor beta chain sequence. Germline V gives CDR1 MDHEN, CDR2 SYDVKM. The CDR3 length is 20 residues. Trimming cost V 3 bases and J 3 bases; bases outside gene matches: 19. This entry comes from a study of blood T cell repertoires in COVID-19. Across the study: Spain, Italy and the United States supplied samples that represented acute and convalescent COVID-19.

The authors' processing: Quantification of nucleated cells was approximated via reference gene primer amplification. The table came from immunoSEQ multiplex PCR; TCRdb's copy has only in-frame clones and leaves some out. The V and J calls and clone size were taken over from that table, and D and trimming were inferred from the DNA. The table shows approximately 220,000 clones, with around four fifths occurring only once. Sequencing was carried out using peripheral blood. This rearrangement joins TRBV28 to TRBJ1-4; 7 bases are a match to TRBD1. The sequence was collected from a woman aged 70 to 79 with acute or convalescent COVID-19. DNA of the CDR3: TGTGCCAGCAGTTTTTCAGACGGACAGGCCTTTAGGAGAGCTAATGAAAAACTGTTTTTT. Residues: CASSFSDGQAFRRANEKLFF. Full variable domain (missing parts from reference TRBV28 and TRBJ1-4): DVKVTQSSRYLVKRTGEKVFLECVQDMDHENMFWYRQDPGLGLRLIYFSYDVKMKEKGDIPEGYSVSREKKERFSLILESASTNQTSMYLCASSFSDGQAFRRANEKLFFGSGTQLSVL.